This is a list of T cell receptor beta chains from one sample in a study of CD8 T cells in ankylosing spondylitis. TCRdb recomputed calls from the 5' RACE reads with MiXCR, one row per CDR3 protein. The data contain about 300,000 distinct CDR3 sequences, under 14% of them singletons. The specimen was blood, either unsorted or a sorted T cell fraction (not recorded which). The receptors stem from a female donor with ankylosing spondylitis or in good health (not recorded which). The CDR3 runs from the conserved cysteine through the conserved F or W. The D gene is left open where the match is weak. Clone size, where shown, is once, few, many, or a class for clones that have expanded.

DNA,CDR3,length,J,size,D,V
TGTGCCAGCAGGGAGCTTCACTTT,CASRELHF,8,TRBJ1-6,many,NA,TRBV28
TGCAGTGAACGGGACAACCTTCTCTGGGGCTATGGCTACACCTTC,CSERDNLLWGYGYTF,15,TRBJ1-2,many,NA,TRBV20-1
TGTGCCAGCAGCCTAGCCGGAAACAGGTTCTCCACCGGGGAGCTGTTTTTT,CASSLAGNRFSTGELFF,17,TRBJ2-2,many,NA,TRBV3-1
TGTGCCAGCAGTTTGAACAGACCCTCTGGGGCCAACGTCCTGACTTTC,CASSLNRPSGANVLTF,16,TRBJ2-6,NA,NA,TRBV12-3/TRBV12-4
TGTGCCAGCAGTTACGAACGGGCCTACGAGCAGTACTTC,CASSYERAYEQYF,13,TRBJ2-7,many,NA,TRBV6-6
TGCGCCAGCAGCTTGTCAGGTATTTTGACTGAAGCTTTCTTT,CASSLSGILTEAFF,14,TRBJ1-1,NA,NA,TRBV5-1
TGCAGTGCGCCCCTAGGAGGCTTTAGAGATACGCAGTATTTT,CSAPLGGFRDTQYF,14,TRBJ2-3,many,NA,TRBV20-1
TGCAGTGCTAGGGGCGGGAGGGGCCTCGCGAACACCGGGGAGCTGTTTTTT,CSARGGRGLANTGELFF,17,TRBJ2-2,few,TRBD2,TRBV20-1
TGCAGCGTTGAAGATAGAAGGGGAGGGTTCGGGGCCAACGTCCTGACTTTC,CSVEDRRGGFGANVLTF,17,TRBJ2-6,many,TRBD2,TRBV29-1
TGCGCCAGCAGCCCCCGGACTAGCGGGACCGGGGCAGATACGCAGTATTTT,CASSPRTSGTGADTQYF,17,TRBJ2-3,many,TRBD2,TRBV5-1
TGTGCCAGCAGCCCCGGCGGGGGGATGATGGATACGCAGTATTTT,CASSPGGGMMDTQYF,15,TRBJ2-3,many,TRBD2,TRBV28
TGTGCCAGCAGCTTCAGGACAGGGGACAAAAAACCGTACAATGAGCAGTTCTTC,CASSFRTGDKKPYNEQFF,18,TRBJ2-1,NA,TRBD1,TRBV11-1
TGTGCCAGCTCCCAACAGGACAGGTTAGGTGAGCAGTTCTTC,CASSQQDRLGEQFF,14,TRBJ2-1,NA,TRBD1,TRBV18
TGCAGTGCTAGTTCGGGGACTAGCCAATTCACAGATACGCAGTATTTT,CSASSGTSQFTDTQYF,16,TRBJ2-3,many,TRBD2,TRBV20-1
TGCAGTGCTAGCGACTCCAGGATGACGAGCAATCAGCCCCAGCATTTT,CSASDSRMTSNQPQHF,16,TRBJ1-5,many,NA,TRBV20-1
TGCGCCAGCAGCCAAGAAGGTGGAGGAGGGAGGGCCGGGGAGCTGTTTTTT,CASSQEGGGGRAGELFF,17,TRBJ2-2,NA,TRBD2,TRBV4-3
TGTGCCAGCAGTAAGCGGGAGGGCCTCACCGGGGAGCTGTTTTTT,CASSKREGLTGELFF,15,TRBJ2-2,many,TRBD2,TRBV6-1
TGTGCCAGCAGCTCCGGACTAGCGGGAGGAGAGACCCAGTACTTC,CASSSGLAGGETQYF,15,TRBJ2-5,few,TRBD2,TRBV7-2
TGTGCCAGCACGGAAGCGCCGGGACCTGAAGCTTTCTTT,CASTEAPGPEAFF,13,TRBJ1-1,many,NA,TRBV7-8
TGTGCCAGCAGTCCGGGGGGGGTCATGAACACTGAAGCTTTCTTT,CASSPGGVMNTEAFF,15,TRBJ1-1,NA,NA,TRBV3-1
TGCGCCAGCAGCGCCCTGAGAGGCGGGGGGACCACAGATACGCAGTATTTT,CASSALRGGGTTDTQYF,17,TRBJ2-3,NA,TRBD2,TRBV5-1
TGTGCCAGCAGTGAACCCAGGGGGGGGTCAACCGGGGAGCTGTTTTTT,CASSEPRGGSTGELFF,16,TRBJ2-2,few,NA,TRBV25-1
TGTGCCACCAGTGATCCTAACAGGGGTGCGAACACCGGGGAGCTGTTTTTT,CATSDPNRGANTGELFF,17,TRBJ2-2,many,TRBD1,TRBV24-1
TGTGCCAGCAGACCGGACAGGGATATCACTGAAGCTTTCTTT,CASRPDRDITEAFF,14,TRBJ1-1,NA,TRBD1,TRBV3-1
TGTGCCACCAGTGAACGAAGCGGGGGCCAAGAGACCCAGTACTTC,CATSERSGGQETQYF,15,TRBJ2-5,few,TRBD2,TRBV24-1
TGTGCCAGCGTAGGCTCTAGCGGGAGCCCTTCAGATACGCAGTATTTT,CASVGSSGSPSDTQYF,16,TRBJ2-3,few,TRBD2,TRBV12-3/TRBV12-4
TGCGCCAGCAGCCCACCTGGAAAGGGGGCACGGGTCACTGAAGCTTTCTTT,CASSPPGKGARVTEAFF,17,TRBJ1-1,NA,TRBD1,TRBV5-1
TGTGCCAGCTCATCGACAGGGGTCGGAGGCACTGAAGCTTTCTTT,CASSSTGVGGTEAFF,15,TRBJ1-1,NA,TRBD1,TRBV18
TGCGCCAGCAGCTTACAGCGGGACTACGAGCAGTACTTC,CASSLQRDYEQYF,13,TRBJ2-7,many,TRBD2,TRBV5-1
TGTGCCTGGAGCGTCTGGGGGGGGACGAACACTGAAGCTTTCTTT,CAWSVWGGTNTEAFF,15,TRBJ1-1,NA,NA,TRBV30
TGTGCCAGCAGTTACTCGGGATTAGCGGGAGTCTCAGATACGCAGTATTTT,CASSYSGLAGVSDTQYF,17,TRBJ2-3,NA,TRBD2,TRBV6-5
TGCGCCAGCAGCGCAGGGACTAACACCGGGGAGCTGTTTTTT,CASSAGTNTGELFF,14,TRBJ2-2,few,NA,TRBV5-1
TGTGCCAGCAGCCTCCGGGTGACAGGGACGGGCGAAAAACTGTTTTTT,CASSLRVTGTGEKLFF,16,TRBJ1-4,few,TRBD1,TRBV4-2
TGTGCCAGCAGCCTGTCGGGCTTATCACCCCTCCACTTT,CASSLSGLSPLHF,13,TRBJ1-6,NA,NA,TRBV7-2
TGTGCCAGCAGCTTAGTGCTTGGTAACTTCATGAACACTGAAGCTTTCTTT,CASSLVLGNFMNTEAFF,17,TRBJ1-1,many,NA,TRBV7-8
TGTGCCAGCAGCCCTAGAGGCCTCATCACAGATACGCAGTATTTT,CASSPRGLITDTQYF,15,TRBJ2-3,NA,NA,TRBV6-1
TGTGCCAGCAGTGACCGCGTCCCAACTAGCGGGGGGGCGAGGTCCTACAATGAGCAGTTCTTC,CASSDRVPTSGGARSYNEQFF,21,TRBJ2-1,many,TRBD2,TRBV9
TGCGCCAGCAGCTTGGAGGGACAGAGGAACTATGGCTACACCTTC,CASSLEGQRNYGYTF,15,TRBJ1-2,many,TRBD1,TRBV5-1
TGTGCCAGCAGCCCTAGGGGGAGCTCCTATAATTCACCCCTCCACTTT,CASSPRGSSYNSPLHF,16,TRBJ1-6,NA,NA,TRBV7-6
TGTGCCAGCAGCTCCGGGCGGTATGAAAAACTGTTTTTT,CASSSGRYEKLFF,13,TRBJ1-4,many,NA,TRBV7-2